The entry that follows covers one T cell receptor (beta chain) sequence. Its antigen is unknown. Base qualities are not at hand, and no much larger clone is one base apart. This record belongs to a study of blood T cells in healthy people across ages (dated by TCRdb to about 2015). General notes on the study: Template switching captured roughly one uniquely barcoded TCR beta cDNA molecule per two T cells in model experiments. To track age-related changes in TCR beta repertoire diversity, the study relied on deep sequencing normalized with unique cDNA molecular identifiers. Donors were grouped into four age groups: young (average approximately 15 years), middle-aged (about 40), aged (about 59) and long-lived (roughly 80). Donors of different ages were randomly distributed across sequencing lanes to avoid experimental bias. Using the same blood draw, the study looked at two additional independent replicas of 1 million unique cDNA reads for two donors, one aged 18 to 30 and the other aged 80 or older.

Trimming costs V 1 base and J 0 bases, and their ends lie 6 bases apart. The CDR3, cysteine through phenylalanine, is 15 amino acids long. Left in the record is the CDR3 DNA by itself, 45 bases read in frame from the first base. Via the germline V gene, CDR1 is SGHTA and CDR2 FQGTGA. Points the paper makes about the study in general: Estimates of total diversity based on one million sequenced T cells were regarded as lower bounds and as underestimates. Donor CMV infection status was unknown, potentially confounding age-related changes in expanded clonotypes. Compared with the aged group, more naive CD4+ T cells, fewer expanded clones and increased TCR diversity were shown by the long-lived group, suggesting age selection. As age increased, observed TCR beta diversity per million T cells dropped in a roughly linear way, and a significant reduction was already evident by age roughly 36. Observed TCR beta diversity correlated strongly with the percentage of naive T cells measured by flow cytometry. Bulk unsorted PBMC profiling prevented conclusive comparison of naive and antigen-experienced compartments.

Library preparation used 5' RACE. Reads for this sample came from an Illumina HiSeq 2500. A second 7 to 11 cycle PCR used a sample-barcoded 5' primer and a J-beta primer mix. A template-switch 5' adaptor carrying 12 random nucleotides introduced a unique molecular identifier onto each TCR beta cDNA molecule. At least 3 million CDR3-containing paired-end reads were obtained from each sample. First-strand cDNA was synthesized from all RNA with the Mint cDNA synthesis kit, primed by a TRBC-specific oligonucleotide. All cDNA was treated with uracil-DNA glycosylase and then went through a first 18-cycle PCR with the universal primers M1SS and BC2_uni_R. On the study's bioinformatics: Normalization of each sample was performed by random selection of 1 million high-quality reads, each carrying a distinct molecular identifier. Reads sharing molecular identifiers were discarded rather than binned into consensus sequences. MiTCR, with a Q25 quality threshold and the strictest error-elimination algorithm, was used for CDR3 identification, clonotype clustering and error correction. Lower-bound total TCR beta diversity was estimated with a nonparametric unseen species model using Euler transformation. In-frame beta chains were kept once TCRdb had trimmed the public reads at Q25 with fastp and called clones with MiXCR. Entries are consolidated by CDR3 protein sequence, retaining the most common genes and DNA. The V and J calls come from TCRdb's annotation, not from the publication. The sample data list about 780,000 distinct CDR3 sequences, and less than 60% of these were observed just once. About a sixth of the sample comes from the top ten.

Donors were 30 to 45 systemically healthy Caucasian individuals from Russia aged 6 to 90 years. Each donor gave about 9.7 milliliters of peripheral blood, drawn into EDTA-treated Vacutainer tubes. Ficoll-Paque density-gradient centrifugation was used to isolate PBMCs, with at least 7 million obtained per sample. Total RNA, at least 6 micrograms per sample, was extracted from PBMCs with Trizol reagent. Naive CD45RAhigh/CD27high T cell percentages were measured by flow cytometry on a PBMC aliquot from every donor. The chain is assembled from TRBV7-3 and TRBJ1-4, with an unclear D gene assignment. The sequenced sample was blood. The receptor was derived from a man older than 75 in good health. The CDR3 protein sequence reads: CASSLSPATNEKLFF. The nucleotides are TGTGCCAGCAGCTTAAGCCCGGCAACTAATGAAAAACTGTTTTTT. Here the CDR3 is joined to the reference TRBV7-3 and TRBJ1-4 genes, and the full variable domain is: GAGVSQTPSNKVTEKGKYVELRCDPISGHTALYWYRQSLGQGPEFLIYFQGTGAADDSGLPNDRFFAVRPEGSVSTLKIQRTERGDSAVYLCASSLSPATNEKLFFGSGTQLSVL.